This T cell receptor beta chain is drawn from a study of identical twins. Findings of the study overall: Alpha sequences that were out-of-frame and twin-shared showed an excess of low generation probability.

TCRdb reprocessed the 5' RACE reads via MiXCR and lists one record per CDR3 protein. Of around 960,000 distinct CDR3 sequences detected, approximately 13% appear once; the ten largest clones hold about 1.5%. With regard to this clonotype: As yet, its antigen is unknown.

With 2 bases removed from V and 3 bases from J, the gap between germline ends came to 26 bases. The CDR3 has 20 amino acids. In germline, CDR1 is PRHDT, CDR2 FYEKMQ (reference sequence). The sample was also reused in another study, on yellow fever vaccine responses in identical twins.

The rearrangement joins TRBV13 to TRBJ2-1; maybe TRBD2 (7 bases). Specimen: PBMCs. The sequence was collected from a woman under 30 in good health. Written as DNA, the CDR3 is TGTGCCAGCAGCTTATCCCTGGGGGGGCCTATTTTGGACTACTACAATGAGCAGTTCTTC. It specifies CASSLSLGGPILDYYNEQFF.